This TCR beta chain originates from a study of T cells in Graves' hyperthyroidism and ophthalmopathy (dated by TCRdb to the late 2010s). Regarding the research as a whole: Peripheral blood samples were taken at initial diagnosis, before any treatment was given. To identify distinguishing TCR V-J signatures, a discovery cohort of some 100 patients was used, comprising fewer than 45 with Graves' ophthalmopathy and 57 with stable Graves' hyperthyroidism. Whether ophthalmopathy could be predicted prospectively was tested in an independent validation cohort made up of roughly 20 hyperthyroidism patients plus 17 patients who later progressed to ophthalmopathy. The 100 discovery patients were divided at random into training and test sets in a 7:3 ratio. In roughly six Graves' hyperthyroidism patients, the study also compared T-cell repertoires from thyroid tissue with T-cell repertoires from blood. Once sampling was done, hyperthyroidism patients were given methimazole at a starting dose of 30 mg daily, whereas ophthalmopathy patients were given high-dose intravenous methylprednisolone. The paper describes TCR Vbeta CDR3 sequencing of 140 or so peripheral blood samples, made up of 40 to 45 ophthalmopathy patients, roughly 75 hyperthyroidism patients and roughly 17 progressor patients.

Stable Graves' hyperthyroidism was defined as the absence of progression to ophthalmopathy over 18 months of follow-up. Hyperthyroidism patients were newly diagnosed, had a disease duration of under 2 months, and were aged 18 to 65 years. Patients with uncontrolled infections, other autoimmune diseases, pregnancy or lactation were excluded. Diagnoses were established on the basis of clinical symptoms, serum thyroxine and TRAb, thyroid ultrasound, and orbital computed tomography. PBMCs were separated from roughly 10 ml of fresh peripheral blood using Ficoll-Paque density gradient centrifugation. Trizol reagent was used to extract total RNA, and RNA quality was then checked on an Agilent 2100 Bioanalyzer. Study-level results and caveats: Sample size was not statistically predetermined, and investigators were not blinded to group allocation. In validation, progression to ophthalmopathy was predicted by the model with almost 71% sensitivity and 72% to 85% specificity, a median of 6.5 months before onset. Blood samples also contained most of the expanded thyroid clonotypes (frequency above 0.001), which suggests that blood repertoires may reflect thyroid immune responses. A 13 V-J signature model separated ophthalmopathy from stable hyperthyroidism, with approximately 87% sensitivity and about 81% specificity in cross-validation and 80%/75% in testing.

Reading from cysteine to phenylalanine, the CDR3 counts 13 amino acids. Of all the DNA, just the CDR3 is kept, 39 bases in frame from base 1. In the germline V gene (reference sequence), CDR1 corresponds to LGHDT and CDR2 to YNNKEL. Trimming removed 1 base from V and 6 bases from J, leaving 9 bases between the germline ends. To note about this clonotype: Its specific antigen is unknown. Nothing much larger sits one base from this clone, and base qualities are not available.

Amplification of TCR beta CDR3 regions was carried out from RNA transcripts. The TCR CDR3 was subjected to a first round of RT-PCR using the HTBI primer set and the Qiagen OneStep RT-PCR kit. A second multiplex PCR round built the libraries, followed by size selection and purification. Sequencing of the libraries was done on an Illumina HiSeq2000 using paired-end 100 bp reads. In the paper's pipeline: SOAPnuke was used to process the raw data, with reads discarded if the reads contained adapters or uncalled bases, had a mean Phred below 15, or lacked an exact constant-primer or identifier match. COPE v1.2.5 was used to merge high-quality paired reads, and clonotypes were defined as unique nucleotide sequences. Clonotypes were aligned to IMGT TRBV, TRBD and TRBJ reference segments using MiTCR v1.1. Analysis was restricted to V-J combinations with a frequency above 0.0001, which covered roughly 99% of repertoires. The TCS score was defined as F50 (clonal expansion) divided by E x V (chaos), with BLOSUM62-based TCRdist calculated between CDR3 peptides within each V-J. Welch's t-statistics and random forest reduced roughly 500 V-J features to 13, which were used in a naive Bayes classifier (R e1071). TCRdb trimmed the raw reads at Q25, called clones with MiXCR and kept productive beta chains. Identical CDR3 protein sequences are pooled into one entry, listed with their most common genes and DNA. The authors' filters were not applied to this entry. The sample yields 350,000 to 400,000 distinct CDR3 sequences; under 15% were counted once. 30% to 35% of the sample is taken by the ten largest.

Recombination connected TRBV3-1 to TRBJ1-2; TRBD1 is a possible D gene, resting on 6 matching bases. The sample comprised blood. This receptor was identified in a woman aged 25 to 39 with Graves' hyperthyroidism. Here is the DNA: TGTGCCAGCAGCCAAGTACAGGGCAATGGCTACACCTTC. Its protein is CASSQVQGNGYTF.